This is a list of T cell receptor beta chains from one sample in a study of blood T cell repertoires in COVID-19. Libraries were prepared by immunoSEQ multiplex PCR; TCRdb keeps only in-frame clonotypes and omits some of them. This sample yields about 100,000 clones, of which about 90% are seen a single time; 6.5% to 8% belongs to the top ten. The sample taken for sequencing was peripheral blood. The receptors originated from a man aged 18 to 29 with COVID-19, enrolled during active disease. Each CDR3 is given with its conserved first and last residue. D genes are given only for firm matches. Not every row has a clone size; where given, it reads once, few, many or a size class.

V gene	CDR3 length	D gene	clone size	J gene	CDR3 protein	CDR3 DNA
TRBV29-1	13	TRBD1	once	TRBJ1-1	CSVAGTGGTEAFF	TGCAGCGTTGCCGGGACAGGGGGCACTGAAGCTTTCTTT
TRBV6-1	17	TRBD1	-	TRBJ2-1	CASSEAGAGQVSNEQFF	TGTGCCAGCAGTGAAGCGGGGGCGGGACAGGTGTCGAATGAGCAGTTCTTC
TRBV24-1	16	-	-	TRBJ2-1	CATSEHDTGFYNEQFF	TGTGCCACCAGTGAACATGACACCGGCTTCTACAATGAGCAGTTCTTC
TRBV18	15	TRBD2	-	TRBJ2-1	CASSPPSGRAREQFF	TGTGCCAGCTCACCACCTAGCGGGAGGGCCCGAGAGCAGTTCTTC
TRBV7-9	16	TRBD1	-	TRBJ1-5	CASSLFSGTGDQPQHF	TGTGCCAGCAGCTTATTCTCGGGGACAGGAGATCAGCCCCAGCATTTT
TRBV7-2	15	TRBD2	-	TRBJ2-1	CASSLVAGGPNEQFF	TGTGCCAGCAGCTTAGTAGCGGGAGGGCCCAATGAGCAGTTCTTC
TRBV15	15	TRBD2	-	TRBJ2-7	CATSSGLAGDYEQYF	TGTGCCACCAGCAGCGGACTAGCGGGAGACTACGAGCAGTACTTC
TRBV7-3	13	-	-	TRBJ2-5	CASSLGRGETQYF	TGTGCCAGCAGCTTAGGGCGGGGTGAGACCCAGTACTTC
TRBV27	15	-	-	TRBJ2-3	CASSWDPGGTDTQYF	TGTGCCAGCAGCTGGGACCCAGGGGGGACAGATACGCAGTATTTT
TRBV5-4	13	-	-	TRBJ1-2	CASSLDRVEGYTF	TGTGCCAGCAGCTTGGACAGGGTGGAAGGCTACACCTTC